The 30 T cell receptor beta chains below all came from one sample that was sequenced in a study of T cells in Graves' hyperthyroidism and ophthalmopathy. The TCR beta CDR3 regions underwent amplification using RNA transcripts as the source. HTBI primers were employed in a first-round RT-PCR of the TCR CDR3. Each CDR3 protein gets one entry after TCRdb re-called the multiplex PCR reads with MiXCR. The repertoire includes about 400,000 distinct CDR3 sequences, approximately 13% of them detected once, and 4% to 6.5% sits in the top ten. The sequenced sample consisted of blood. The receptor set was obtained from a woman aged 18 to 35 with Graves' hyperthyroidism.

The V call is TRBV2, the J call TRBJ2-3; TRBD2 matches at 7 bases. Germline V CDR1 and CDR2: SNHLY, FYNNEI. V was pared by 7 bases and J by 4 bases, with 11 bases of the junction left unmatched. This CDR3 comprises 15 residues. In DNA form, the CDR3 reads TGTGCCAGCACCTCGTGGGCGGGAGAGGCAGATACGCAGTATTTT. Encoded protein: CASTSWAGEADTQYF.

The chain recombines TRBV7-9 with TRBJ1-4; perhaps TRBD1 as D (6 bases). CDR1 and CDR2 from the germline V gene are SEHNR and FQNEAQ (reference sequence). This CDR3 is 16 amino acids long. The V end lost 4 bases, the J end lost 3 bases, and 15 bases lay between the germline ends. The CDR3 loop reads CASSSRRDTPNEKLFF. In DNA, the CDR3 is TGTGCCAGCAGCTCTAGACGGGACACACCTAATGAAAAACTGTTTTTT.

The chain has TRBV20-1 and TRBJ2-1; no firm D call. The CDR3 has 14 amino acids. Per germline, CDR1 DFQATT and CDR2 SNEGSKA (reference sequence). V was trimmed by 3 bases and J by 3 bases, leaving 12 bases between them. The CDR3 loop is CSASVLPLYNEQFF. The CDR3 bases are TGCAGTGCTAGCGTTCTTCCGCTCTACAATGAGCAGTTCTTC.

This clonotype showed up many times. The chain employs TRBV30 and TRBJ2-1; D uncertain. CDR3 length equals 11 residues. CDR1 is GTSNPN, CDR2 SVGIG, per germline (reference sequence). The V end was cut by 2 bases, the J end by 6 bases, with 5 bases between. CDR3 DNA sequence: TGTGCCTGGAGTCGAGTCAATGAGCAGTTCTTC. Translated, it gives CAWSRVNEQFF.

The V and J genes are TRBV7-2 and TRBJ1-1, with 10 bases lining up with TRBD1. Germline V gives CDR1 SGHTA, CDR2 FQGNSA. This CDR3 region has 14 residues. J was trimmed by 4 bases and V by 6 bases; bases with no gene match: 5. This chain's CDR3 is CASRPRDRGTEAFF. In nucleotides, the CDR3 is TGTGCCAGCAGGCCGAGGGACAGGGGCACTGAAGCTTTCTTT. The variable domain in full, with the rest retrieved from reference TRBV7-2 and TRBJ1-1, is GAGVSQSPSNKVTEKGKDVELRCDPISGHTALYWYRQSLGQGLEFLIYFQGNSAPDKSGLPSDRFSAERTGGSVSTLTIQRTQQEDSAVYLCASRPRDRGTEAFFGQGTRLTVV.

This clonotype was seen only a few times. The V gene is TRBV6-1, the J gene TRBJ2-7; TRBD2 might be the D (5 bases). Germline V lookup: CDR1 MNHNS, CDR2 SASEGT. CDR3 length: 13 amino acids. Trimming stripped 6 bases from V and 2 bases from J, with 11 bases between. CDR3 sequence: CASRAGNTYEQYF. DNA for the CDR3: TGTGCCAGCAGGGCCGGGAATACCTACGAGCAGTACTTC.

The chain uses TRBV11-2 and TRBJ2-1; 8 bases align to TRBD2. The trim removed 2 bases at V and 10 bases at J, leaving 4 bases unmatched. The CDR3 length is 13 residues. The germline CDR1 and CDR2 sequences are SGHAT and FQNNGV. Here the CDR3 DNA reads TGTGCCAGCAGCTTACTTAGCGGGACAGAGCAGTTCTTC. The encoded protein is CASSLLSGTEQFF.

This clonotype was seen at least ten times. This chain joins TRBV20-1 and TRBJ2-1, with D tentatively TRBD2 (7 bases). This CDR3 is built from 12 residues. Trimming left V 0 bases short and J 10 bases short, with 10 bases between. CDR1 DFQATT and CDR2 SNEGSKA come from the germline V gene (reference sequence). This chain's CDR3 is CSARDEGGEQFF. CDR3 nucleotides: TGCAGTGCTAGAGACGAGGGGGGGGAGCAGTTCTTC.

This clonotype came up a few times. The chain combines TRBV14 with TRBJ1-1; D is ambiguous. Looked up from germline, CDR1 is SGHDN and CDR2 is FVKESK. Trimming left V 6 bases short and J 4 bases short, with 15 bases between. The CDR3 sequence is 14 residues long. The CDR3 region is CASSPGWGSTEAFF. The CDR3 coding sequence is TGTGCCAGCAGTCCGGGGTGGGGTTCCACTGAAGCTTTCTTT.

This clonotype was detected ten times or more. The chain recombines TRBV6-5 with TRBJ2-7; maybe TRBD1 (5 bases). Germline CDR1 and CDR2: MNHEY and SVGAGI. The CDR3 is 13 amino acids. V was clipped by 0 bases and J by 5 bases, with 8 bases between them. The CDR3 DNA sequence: TGTGCCAGCAGTTACTCCCAGGGTAACGAGCAGTACTTC. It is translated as CASSYSQGNEQYF.

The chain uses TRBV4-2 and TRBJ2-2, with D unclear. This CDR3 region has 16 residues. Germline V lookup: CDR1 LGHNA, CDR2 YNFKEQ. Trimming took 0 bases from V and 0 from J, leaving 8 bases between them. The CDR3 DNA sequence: TGTGCCAGCAGCCAAGATCTCACGGCGAACACCGGGGAGCTGTTTTTT. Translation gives CASSQDLTANTGELFF.

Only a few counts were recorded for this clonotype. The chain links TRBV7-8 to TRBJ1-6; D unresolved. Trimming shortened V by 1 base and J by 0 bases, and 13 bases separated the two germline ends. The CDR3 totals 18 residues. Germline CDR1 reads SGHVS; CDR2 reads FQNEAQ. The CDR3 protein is CASSLVRPTSSYNSPLHF. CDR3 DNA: TGTGCCAGCAGCTTAGTCCGGCCTACGAGCTCCTATAATTCACCCCTCCACTTT.

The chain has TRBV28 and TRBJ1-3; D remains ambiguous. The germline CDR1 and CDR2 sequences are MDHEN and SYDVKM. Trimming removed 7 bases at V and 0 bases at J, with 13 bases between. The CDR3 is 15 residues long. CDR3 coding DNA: TGTGCCAGCAACACCGGGGTATTCTCTGGAAACACCATATATTTT. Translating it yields CASNTGVFSGNTIYF.

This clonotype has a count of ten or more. Written as DNA, the CDR3 is TGTGCCAGCAGCCAAGATTGGGCGGGCATCAAAAACATTCAGTACTTC. Its protein product is CASSQDWAGIKNIQYF. This chain links TRBV3-1 with TRBJ2-4; TRBD2 is a possible D gene (5 bases). Germline V gene data show CDR1 as LGHDT and CDR2 as YNNKEL (reference sequence). V was shortened by 0 bases and J by 3 bases, with 12 bases between the two germline ends. This CDR3 spans 16 amino acids. Full variable domain (outside the CDR3, taken from reference TRBV3-1 and TRBJ2-4): DTAVSQTPKYLVTQMGNDKSIKCEQNLGHDTMYWYKQDSKKFLKIMFSYNNKELIINETVPNRFSPKSPDKAHLNLHINSLELGDSAVYFCASSQDWAGIKNIQYFGAGTRLSVL.

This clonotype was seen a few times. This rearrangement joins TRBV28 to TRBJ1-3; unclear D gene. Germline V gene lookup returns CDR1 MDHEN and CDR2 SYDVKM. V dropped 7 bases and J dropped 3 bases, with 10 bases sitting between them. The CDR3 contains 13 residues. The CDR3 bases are TGTGCCAGCACCCCCCCGGTTGGAAACACCATATATTTT. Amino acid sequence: CASTPPVGNTIYF.

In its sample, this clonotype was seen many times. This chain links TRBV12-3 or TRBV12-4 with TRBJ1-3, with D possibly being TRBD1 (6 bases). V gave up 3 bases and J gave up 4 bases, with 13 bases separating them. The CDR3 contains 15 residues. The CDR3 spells CASSLSPGAGNTIYF. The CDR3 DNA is TGTGCCAGCAGTTTGAGTCCGGGGGCCGGAAACACCATATATTTT.

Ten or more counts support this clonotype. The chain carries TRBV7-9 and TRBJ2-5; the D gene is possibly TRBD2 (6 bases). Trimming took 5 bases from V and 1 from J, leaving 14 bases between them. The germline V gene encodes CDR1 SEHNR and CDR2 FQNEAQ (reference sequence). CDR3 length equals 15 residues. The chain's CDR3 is CASSQPAGSQETQYF. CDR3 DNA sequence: TGTGCCAGCAGCCAGCCGGCGGGATCCCAAGAGACCCAGTACTTC.

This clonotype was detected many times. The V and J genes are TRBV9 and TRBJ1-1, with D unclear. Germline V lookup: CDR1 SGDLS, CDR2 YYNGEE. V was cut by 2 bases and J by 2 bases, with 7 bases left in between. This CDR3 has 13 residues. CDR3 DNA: TGTGCCAGCAGCGTTTATTCCAACACTGAAGCTTTCTTT. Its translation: CASSVYSNTEAFF. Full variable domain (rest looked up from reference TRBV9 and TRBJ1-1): DSGVTQTPKHLITATGQRVTLRCSPRSGDLSVYWYQQSLDQGLQFLIQYYNGEERAKGNILERFSAQQFPDLHSELNLSSLELGDSALYFCASSVYSNTEAFFGQGTRLTVV.

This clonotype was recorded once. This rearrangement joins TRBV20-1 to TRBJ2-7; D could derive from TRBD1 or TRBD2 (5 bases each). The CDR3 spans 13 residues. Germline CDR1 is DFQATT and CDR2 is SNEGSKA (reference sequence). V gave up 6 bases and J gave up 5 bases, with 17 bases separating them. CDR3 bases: TGCAGTGCGAGGGGACCGACGGACCACGAGCAGTACTTC. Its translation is CSARGPTDHEQYF.

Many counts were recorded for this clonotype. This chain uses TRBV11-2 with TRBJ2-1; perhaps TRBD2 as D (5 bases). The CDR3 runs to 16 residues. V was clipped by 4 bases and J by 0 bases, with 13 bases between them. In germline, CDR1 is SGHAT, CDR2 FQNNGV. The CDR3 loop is CASSSYIRGSYNEQFF. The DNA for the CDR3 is TGTGCCAGCAGCTCCTACATACGGGGCTCCTACAATGAGCAGTTCTTC.

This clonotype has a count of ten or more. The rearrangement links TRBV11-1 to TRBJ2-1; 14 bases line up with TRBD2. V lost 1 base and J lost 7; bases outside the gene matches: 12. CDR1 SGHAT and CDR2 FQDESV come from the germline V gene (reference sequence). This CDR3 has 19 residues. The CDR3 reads CASSLGVRGLAGVKNEQFF. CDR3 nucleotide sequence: TGTGCCAGCAGCTTAGGGGTCAGGGGACTAGCGGGAGTTAAGAATGAGCAGTTCTTC.

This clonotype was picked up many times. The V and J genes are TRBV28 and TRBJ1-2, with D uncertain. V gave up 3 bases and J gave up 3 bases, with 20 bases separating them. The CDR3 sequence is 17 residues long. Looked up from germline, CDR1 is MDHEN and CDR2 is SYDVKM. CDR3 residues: CASSFPYLSRTDYGYTF. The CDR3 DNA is TGTGCCAGCAGTTTCCCCTATTTGTCCAGGACCGACTATGGCTACACCTTC.

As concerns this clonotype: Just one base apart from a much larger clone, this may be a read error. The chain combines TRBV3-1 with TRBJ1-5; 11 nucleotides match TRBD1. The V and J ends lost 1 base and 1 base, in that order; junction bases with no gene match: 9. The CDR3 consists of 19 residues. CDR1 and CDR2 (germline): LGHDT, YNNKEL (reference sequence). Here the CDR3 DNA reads TGTGCCAGCAGCCAAGTCGGGCTTGGACAGGGGGCGAGCAATCAGCCCCAGCATTTT. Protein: CASSQVGLGQGASNQPQHF.

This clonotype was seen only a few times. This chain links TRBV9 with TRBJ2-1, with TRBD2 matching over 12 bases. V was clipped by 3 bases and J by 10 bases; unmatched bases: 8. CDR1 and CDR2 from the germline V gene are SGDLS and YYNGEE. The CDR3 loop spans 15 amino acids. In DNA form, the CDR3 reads TGTGCCAGCAGCGCGCTGGCTAGCGGGGGGGGGGAGCAGTTCTTC. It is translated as CASSALASGGGEQFF.

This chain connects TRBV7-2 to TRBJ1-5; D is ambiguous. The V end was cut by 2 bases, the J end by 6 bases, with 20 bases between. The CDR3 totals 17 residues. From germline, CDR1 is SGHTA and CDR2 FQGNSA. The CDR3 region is CASSLSHILTAGQPQHF. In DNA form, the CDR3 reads TGTGCCAGCAGCTTAAGCCATATCCTAACGGCGGGTCAGCCCCAGCATTTT.

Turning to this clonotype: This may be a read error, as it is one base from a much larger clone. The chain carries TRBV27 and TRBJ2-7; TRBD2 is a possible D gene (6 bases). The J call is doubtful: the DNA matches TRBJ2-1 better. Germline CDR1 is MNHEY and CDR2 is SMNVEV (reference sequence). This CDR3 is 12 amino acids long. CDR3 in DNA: TGTGCCAGCAGAGGCGGGATCTACGAGCAGTTCTTC. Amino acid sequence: CASRGGIYEQFF.

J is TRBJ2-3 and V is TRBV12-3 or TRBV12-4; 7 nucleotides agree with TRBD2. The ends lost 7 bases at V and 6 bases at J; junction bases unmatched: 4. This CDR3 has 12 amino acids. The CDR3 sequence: CASNLGGDTQYF. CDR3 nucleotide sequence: TGTGCCAGCAACTTGGGGGGGGATACGCAGTATTTT.

The CDR3 is CASRGDSSYEQYF. CDR3 sequence (DNA): TGCGCCAGCAGGGGGGACAGCTCCTACGAGCAGTACTTC. This chain links TRBV10-2 with TRBJ2-7; 7 bases agree with TRBD1. CDR1 and CDR2 (germline): WSHSY, SAAADI. The CDR3 has 13 residues. V trimming: 6 bases; J trimming: 0 bases; junction bases outside the gene matches: 2.

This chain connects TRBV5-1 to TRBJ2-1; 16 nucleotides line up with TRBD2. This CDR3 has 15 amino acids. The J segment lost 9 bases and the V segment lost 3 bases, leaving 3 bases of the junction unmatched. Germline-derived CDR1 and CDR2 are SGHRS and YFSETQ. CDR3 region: CASSSGTSGRGEQFF. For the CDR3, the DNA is TGCGCCAGCAGCTCAGGGACTAGCGGGAGGGGTGAGCAGTTCTTC.

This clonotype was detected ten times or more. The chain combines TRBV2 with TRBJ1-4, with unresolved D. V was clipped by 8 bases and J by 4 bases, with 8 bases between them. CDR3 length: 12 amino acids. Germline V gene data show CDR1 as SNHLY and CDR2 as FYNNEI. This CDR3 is CASRTINEKLFF. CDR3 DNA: TGTGCCAGCCGGACGATTAATGAAAAACTGTTTTTT.